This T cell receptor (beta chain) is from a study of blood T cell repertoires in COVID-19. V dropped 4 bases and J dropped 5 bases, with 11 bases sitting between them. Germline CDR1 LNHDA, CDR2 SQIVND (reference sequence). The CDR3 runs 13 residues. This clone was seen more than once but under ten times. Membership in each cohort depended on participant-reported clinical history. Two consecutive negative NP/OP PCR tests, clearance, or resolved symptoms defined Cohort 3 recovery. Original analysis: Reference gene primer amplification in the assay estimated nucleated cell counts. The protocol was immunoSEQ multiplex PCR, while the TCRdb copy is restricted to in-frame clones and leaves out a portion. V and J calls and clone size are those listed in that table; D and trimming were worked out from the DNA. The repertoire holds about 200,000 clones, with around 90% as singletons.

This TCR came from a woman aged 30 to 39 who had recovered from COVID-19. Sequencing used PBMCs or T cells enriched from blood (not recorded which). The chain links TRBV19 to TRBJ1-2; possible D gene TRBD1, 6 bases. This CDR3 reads CASSTRTAYGYTF. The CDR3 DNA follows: TGTGCCAGTAGTACCCGGACAGCTTATGGCTACACCTTC.